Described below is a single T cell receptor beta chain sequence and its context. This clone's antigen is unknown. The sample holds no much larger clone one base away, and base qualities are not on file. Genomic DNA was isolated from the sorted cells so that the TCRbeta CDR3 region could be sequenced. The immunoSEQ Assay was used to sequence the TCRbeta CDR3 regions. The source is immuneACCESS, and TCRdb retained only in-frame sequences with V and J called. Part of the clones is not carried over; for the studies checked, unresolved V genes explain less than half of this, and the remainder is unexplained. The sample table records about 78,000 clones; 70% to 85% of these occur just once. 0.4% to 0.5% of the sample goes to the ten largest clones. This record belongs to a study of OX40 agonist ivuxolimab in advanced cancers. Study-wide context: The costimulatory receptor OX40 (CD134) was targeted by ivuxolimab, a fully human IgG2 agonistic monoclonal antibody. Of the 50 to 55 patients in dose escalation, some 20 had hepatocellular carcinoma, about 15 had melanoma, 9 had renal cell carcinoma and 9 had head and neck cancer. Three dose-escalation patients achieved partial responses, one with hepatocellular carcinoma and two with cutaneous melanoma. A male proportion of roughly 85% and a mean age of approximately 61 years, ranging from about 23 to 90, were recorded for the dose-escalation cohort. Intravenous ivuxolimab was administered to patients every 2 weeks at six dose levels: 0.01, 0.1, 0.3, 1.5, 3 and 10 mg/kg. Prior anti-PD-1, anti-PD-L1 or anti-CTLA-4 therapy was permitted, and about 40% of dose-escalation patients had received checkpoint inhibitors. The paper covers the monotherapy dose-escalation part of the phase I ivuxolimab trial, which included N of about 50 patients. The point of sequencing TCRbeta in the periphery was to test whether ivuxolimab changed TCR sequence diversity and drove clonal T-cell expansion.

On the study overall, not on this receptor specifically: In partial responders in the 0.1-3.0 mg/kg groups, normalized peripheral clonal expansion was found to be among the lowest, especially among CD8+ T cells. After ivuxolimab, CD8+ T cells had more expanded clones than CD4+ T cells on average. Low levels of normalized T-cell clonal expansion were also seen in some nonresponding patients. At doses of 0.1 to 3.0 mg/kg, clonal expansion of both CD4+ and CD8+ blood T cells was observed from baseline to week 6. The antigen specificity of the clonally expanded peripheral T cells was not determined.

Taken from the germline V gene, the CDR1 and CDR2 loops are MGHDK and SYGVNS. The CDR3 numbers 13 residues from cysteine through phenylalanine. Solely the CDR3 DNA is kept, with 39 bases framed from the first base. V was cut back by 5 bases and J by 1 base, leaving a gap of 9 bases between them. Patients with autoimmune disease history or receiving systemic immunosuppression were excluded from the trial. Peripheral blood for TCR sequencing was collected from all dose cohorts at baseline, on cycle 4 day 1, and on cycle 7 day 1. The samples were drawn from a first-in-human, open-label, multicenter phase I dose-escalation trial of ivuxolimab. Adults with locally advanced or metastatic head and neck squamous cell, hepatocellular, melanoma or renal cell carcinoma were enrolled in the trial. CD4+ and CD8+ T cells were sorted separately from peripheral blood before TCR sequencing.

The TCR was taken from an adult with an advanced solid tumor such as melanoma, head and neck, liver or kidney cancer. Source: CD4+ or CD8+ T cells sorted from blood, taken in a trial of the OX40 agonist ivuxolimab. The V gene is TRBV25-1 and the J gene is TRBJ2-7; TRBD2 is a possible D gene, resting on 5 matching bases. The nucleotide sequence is TGTGCCAGCAGTTCCGGACTTTCCTACGAGCAGTACTTC. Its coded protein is CASSSGLSYEQYF.